These 13 T cell receptor beta chains were all obtained from the same sample, sequenced in a study of blood T cell repertoires in COVID-19. Some clones are missing from TCRdb's copy, which holds only in-frame ones; the method was immunoSEQ multiplex PCR. The table shows 200,000 to 250,000 clones, with approximately 91% occurring only once. The sequenced sample consisted of peripheral blood. These receptors were taken from a woman aged 60 to 75 with acute or convalescent COVID-19.

V is TRBV7-2 and J is TRBJ2-1, with 13 nucleotides matching TRBD2. Germline CDR1 SGHTA, CDR2 FQGNSA. The CDR3 contains 16 residues. V gave up 5 bases and J gave up 4 bases; unmatched junction bases: 5. This chain's CDR3 is CASSPPGLAGYNEQFF. DNA of the CDR3: TGTGCCAGCAGCCCCCCGGGACTAGCGGGGTACAATGAGCAGTTCTTC.

This chain links TRBV6-5 with TRBJ1-5; D might be TRBD1 (6 bases). The CDR3 runs 15 residues. Germline values: CDR1 MNHEY, CDR2 SVGAGI. V shed 8 bases and J shed 0 bases, with 14 bases lying between them. The CDR3 loop is CASQETGYSNQPQHF. Here the CDR3 DNA reads TGTGCCAGCCAAGAGACAGGCTATAGCAATCAGCCCCAGCATTTT.

This chain connects TRBV6-5 to TRBJ2-3, with 13 positions matching TRBD2. V was clipped by 6 bases and J by 8 bases; unmatched bases: 8. This CDR3 contains 15 residues. Looked up from germline, CDR1 is MNHEY and CDR2 is SVGAGI. CDR3 bases: TGTGCCAGCAGCACGGGACTAGCGGGGCTGGGTACGCAGTATTTT. Its protein product is CASSTGLAGLGTQYF.

The chain recombines TRBV3-1 (or the pseudogene TRBV3-2) with TRBJ1-2, with 9 bases identical to TRBD1. Germline CDR1 is LGHDT and CDR2 is YNNKEL (reference sequence). V shed 6 bases and J 4 bases; nucleotides not matched to a gene: 6. This CDR3 has 14 amino acids. CDR3 DNA: TGTGCCAGCAGACCCGGGACAGGGCGCTATGGCTACACCTTC. Its translation: CASRPGTGRYGYTF.

J is TRBJ2-7 and V is TRBV29-1, with TRBD2 identical over 10 bases. Trimming took 3 bases from V and 8 from J; bases not matched to a gene: 7. The length of the CDR3 is 13 residues. Germline V gives CDR1 SQVTM, CDR2 ANQGSEA. CDR3 loop: CSVDYSGRSKQYF. CDR3 DNA sequence: TGCAGCGTTGATTATAGCGGGAGGTCCAAGCAGTACTTC.

The CDR3 bases are TGTGCCAGCAGTTACAACAGGGCGGCTCAGCCCCAGCATTTT. This translates into CASSYNRAAQPQHF. The V gene is TRBV6-5, the J gene TRBJ1-5; D is possibly TRBD1 (6 bases). Germline V gene lookup returns CDR1 MNHEY and CDR2 SVGAGI. The V gene lost 2 bases and the J gene lost 6 bases, with 11 bases spanning the gap. The CDR3 has 14 residues.

V and J are TRBV4-2 and TRBJ1-5; no reliable D call. Germline-derived CDR1 and CDR2 are LGHNA and YNFKEQ. V lost 1 base and J lost 7, with 11 bases in between. The CDR3 covers 14 residues. CDR3 in DNA: TGTGCCAGCAGCCAAGGTGGAGGGCGCCAGCCCCAGCATTTT. Translation: CASSQGGGRQPQHF.

V usage is TRBV7-2 and J usage is TRBJ2-2; the match to TRBD1 covers 12 bases. The ends lost 0 bases at V and 6 bases at J; junction bases unmatched: 5. In germline, CDR1 is SGHTA, CDR2 FQGNSA. This CDR3 has 17 amino acids. The CDR3 is CASSLAGTGGLSGELFF. CDR3 nucleotides: TGTGCCAGCAGCTTAGCGGGGACAGGGGGCTTATCCGGGGAGCTGTTTTTT.

In DNA, the CDR3 is TGTGCCAGCTCACTCACAGGGGGCACCGGGGAGCTGTTTTTT. Protein product: CASSLTGGTGELFF. The rearrangement links TRBV18 to TRBJ2-2, with 8 bases matching TRBD1. Germline V gene lookup returns CDR1 KGHSH and CDR2 LQKENI. V lost 4 bases, J lost 4 bases, and 2 bases stayed unmatched. The CDR3 extends over 14 amino acids.

The chain combines TRBV7-9 with TRBJ2-2; 7 nucleotides align to TRBD2. This CDR3 contains 15 residues. Germline V gene data show CDR1 as SEHNR and CDR2 as FQNEAQ (reference sequence). With 1 base clipped from V and 3 bases from J, the junction kept 2 bases outside the gene matches. CDR3 region: CASSLGRGYTGELFF. CDR3 nucleotide sequence: TGTGCCAGCAGCTTAGGGCGGGGGTACACCGGGGAGCTGTTTTTT.

The V gene is TRBV29-1, the J gene TRBJ2-7, with 7 bases lining up with TRBD1. J lost 2 bases, V lost 0 bases, and 7 bases had no gene match. Looked up from germline, CDR1 is SQVTM and CDR2 is ANQGSEA. The CDR3 totals 15 residues. The CDR3 nucleotides read TGCAGCGTTGAAGATCCGGGACAGTATGCCTACGAGCAGTACTTC. Protein sequence: CSVEDPGQYAYEQYF.

This chain uses TRBV14 with TRBJ2-5; 11 bases agree with TRBD2. The CDR3 is made up of 14 amino acids. Trimming cost V 6 bases and J 7 bases; bases outside gene matches: 7. Per germline, CDR1 SGHDN and CDR2 FVKESK. CDR3 residues: CASRILAGGGTQYF. The CDR3 nucleotides read TGTGCCAGCAGGATTCTAGCGGGGGGTGGGACCCAGTACTTC.

This clone was observed a handful of times. One end of the junction is discordant with germline, which a read error may explain. The rearrangement uses TRBV30 and TRBJ1-6; 7 bases fit TRBD1. Germline V lookup: CDR1 GTSNPN, CDR2 SVGIG (reference sequence). The CDR3 is 16 amino acids. In DNA, the CDR3 is TGTGCCTGGAGTGTACGACAGGGAACATATATTTCACCCCTCCACTTT. The encoded protein is CAWSVRQGTYISPLHF.